This TCR beta chain was captured in a study of Graves' ophthalmopathy and Graves' hyperthyroidism. Germline V gives CDR1 SGHAT, CDR2 FQNNGV. The CDR3 loop spans 14 amino acids. Between the trimmed V and J ends, which lost 6 bases and 4 bases, there was a span of 15 bases. From RNA, the CDR3 regions of TCR beta chains were amplified and sequenced. Investigators did first-round RT-PCR with HTBI primers, then second-round multiplex PCR. TCRdb analysed the multiplex PCR reads with MiXCR anew, one entry per CDR3 protein. Of some 1.1 million distinct CDR3 sequences in the sample, about two fifths were seen once. Eligible hyperthyroidism cases comprised new diagnoses of under 2 months' duration in individuals aged 18 to 65. Regarding this clonotype: Its antigen is as yet unknown.

Study outcomes and limitations: Among thyroid clonotypes expanded above 0.001 frequency, most also appeared in blood.

The rearrangement uses TRBV11-2 and TRBJ1-2; D unresolved. The TCR was taken from an adult man with Graves' hyperthyroidism. Sequencing was done on a sample of peripheral blood or thyroid tissue (not recorded which). Here the CDR3 reads CASSPGRGSYGYTF. Written as DNA, the CDR3 is TGTGCCAGCAGTCCCGGAAGAGGGAGCTATGGCTACACCTTC.